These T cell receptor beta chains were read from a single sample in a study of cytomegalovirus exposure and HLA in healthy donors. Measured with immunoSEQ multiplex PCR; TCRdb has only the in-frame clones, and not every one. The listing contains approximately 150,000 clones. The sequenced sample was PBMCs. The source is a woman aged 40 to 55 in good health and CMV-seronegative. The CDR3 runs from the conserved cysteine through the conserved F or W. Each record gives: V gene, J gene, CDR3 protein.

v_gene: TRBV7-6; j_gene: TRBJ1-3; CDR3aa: CASSLALYSGNTIYF
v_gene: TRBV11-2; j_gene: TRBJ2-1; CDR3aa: CASSLNGGANNEQFF
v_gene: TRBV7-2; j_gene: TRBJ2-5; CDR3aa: CASSPGTVETQYF
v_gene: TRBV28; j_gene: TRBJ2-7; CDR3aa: CASSGTYSSYEQYF
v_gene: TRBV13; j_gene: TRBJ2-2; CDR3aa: CASSFGKNTGELFF
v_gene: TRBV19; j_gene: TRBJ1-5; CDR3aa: CASSISANQPQHF
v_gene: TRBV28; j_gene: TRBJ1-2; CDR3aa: CAGGTVSNYGYTF
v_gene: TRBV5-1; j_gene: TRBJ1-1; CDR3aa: CASSAGGSTEAFF
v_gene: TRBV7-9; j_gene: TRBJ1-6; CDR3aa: CASRPTTVLNSPLHF
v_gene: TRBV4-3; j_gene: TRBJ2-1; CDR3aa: CASSQDSNGRGREYEQFF
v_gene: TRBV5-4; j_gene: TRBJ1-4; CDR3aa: CASSPGRGGEKLFF
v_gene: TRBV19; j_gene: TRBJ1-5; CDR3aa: CASKDRGLNQPQHF
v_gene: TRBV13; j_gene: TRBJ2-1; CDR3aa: CASSLANSGALSYNEQFF
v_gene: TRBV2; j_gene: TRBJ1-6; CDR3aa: CASSLTESMTPLHF
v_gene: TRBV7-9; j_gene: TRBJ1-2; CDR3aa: CASSLRDTGEGYTF
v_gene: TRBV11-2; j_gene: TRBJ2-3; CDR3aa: CASSQDRSTVTQYF
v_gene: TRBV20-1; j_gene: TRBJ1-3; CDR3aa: CSAQGQDTIYF
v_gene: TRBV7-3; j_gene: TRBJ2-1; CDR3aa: CASSPSDSSSYNEQFF
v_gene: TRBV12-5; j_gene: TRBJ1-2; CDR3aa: CASGFTGTVGGYTF
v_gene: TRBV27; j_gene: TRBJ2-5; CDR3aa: CASSLRLAGGTQETQYF
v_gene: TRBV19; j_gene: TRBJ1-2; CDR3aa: CASRRTGDGYTF
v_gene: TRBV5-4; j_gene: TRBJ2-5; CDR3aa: CASSLGGNPGSQTQYF
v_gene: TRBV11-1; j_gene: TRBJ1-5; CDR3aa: CASSLFTGQPQHF
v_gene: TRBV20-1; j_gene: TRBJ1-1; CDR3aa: CSASRDWSVVF
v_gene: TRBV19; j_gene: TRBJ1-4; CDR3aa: CGTGDTNEKLFF
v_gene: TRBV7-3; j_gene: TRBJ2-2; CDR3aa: CASSYRTGVGTGELFF
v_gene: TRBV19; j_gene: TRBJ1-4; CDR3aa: CASSVQPSTNEKLFF
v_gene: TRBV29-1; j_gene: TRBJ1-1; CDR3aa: CSGRQGMWMNTEAFF
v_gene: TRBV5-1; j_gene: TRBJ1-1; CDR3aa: CASSFEQGAEAFF
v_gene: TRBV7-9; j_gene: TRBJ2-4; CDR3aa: CASSLLDGRDRSSIQYF
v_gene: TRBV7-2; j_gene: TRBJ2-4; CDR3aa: CASSPREPGGKNIQYF
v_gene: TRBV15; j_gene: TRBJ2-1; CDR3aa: CATSRIRPNGDEQFF
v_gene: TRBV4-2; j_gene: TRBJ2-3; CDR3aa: CASSQDWSSGGGDTQYF
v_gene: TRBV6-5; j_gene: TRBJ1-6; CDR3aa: CASSYSLQNYNSPLHF
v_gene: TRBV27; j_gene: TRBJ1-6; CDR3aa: CASSPVPLRVSSYNSPLHF
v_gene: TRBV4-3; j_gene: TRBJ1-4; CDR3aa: CASSQEIQGYNEKLFF
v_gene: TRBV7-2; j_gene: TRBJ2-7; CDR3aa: CASSGSGGSSYEQYF
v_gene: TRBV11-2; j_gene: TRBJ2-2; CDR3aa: CASSPRTGNTGELFF
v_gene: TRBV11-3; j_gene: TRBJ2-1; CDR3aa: CASSLSTGNNEQFF
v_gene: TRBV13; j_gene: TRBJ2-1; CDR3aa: CASSPKASRGKEQFF
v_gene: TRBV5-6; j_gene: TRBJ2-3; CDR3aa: CASSSGSSDTQYF
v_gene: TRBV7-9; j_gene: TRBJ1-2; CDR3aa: CASSLEAQGTSYTF
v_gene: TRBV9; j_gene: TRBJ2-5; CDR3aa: CASSSRGGDPETQYF
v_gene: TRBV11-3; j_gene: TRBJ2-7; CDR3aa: CASSPPHKQRGGVYEQYF
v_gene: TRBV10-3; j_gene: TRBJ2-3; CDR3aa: CAISGNSGEGTDTQYF
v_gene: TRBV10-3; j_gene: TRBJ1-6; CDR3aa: CAISELETGSSPLHF
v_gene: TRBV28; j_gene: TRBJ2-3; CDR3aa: CASRNSGATDTQYF
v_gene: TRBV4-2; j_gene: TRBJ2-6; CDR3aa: CASSQVDFWGANVLTF